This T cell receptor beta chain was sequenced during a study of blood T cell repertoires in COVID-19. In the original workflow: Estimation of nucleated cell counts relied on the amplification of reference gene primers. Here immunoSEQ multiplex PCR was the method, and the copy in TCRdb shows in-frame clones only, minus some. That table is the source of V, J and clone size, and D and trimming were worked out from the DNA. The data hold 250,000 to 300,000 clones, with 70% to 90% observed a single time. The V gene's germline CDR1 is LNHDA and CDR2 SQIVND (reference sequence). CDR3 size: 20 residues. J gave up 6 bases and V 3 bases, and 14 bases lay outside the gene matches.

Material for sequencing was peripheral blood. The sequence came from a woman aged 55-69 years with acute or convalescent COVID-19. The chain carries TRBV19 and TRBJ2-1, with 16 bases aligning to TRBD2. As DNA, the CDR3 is TGTGCCAGTAGTATTCCTCGTTCCGGGACTAGCGGGAGGGCCCCCAATGAGCAGTTCTTC. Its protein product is CASSIPRSGTSGRAPNEQFF.